Below, 2 T cell receptor beta chains from the same sample are listed, as sequenced in a study of blood T cells in healthy people across ages. It was with a sample-barcoded 5' primer and a J-beta primer mix that a second PCR of roughly 7 to 12 cycles was run. A single record per CDR3 protein comes from TCRdb applying MiXCR to the 5' RACE reads. The sample contains approximately 1,700,000 distinct CDR3 sequences, roughly two fifths of which appear only once. The sample comprised blood. The receptors come from a human donor in good health.

The chain recombines TRBV5-5 with TRBJ1-2; the D gene is possibly TRBD1 (6 bases). Germline lookup yields CDR1 SGHKS and CDR2 YYEKEE (reference sequence). V shed 0 bases and J shed 2 bases, with 17 bases lying between them. The CDR3 runs 17 residues. Here the CDR3 DNA reads TGTGCCAGCAGCTTGGTGCCGGGGGCAGAGACCAACTATGGCTACACCTTC. Protein sequence: CASSLVPGAETNYGYTF.

The chain is built from TRBV20-1 and TRBJ2-7, with a tentative D call TRBD2 (5 bases). With 5 bases removed from V and 4 bases from J, the gap between germline ends came to 15 bases. This CDR3 contains 13 residues. CDR1 and CDR2 from the germline V gene are DFQATT and SNEGSKA (reference sequence). The CDR3 spells CSAVRARTYEQYF. In DNA, the CDR3 is TGCAGTGCTGTCCGGGCACGGACTTACGAGCAGTACTTC.